Presented here are 20 T cell receptor beta chains from one specimen sequenced in a study of blood T cells in healthy people across ages (dated by TCRdb to between 2014 and 2017). The library was built by means of 5' RACE. The run used an Illumina HiSeq 2500. A second PCR of roughly 7 to 12 cycles was performed with a sample-barcoded 5' primer and a J-beta primer mix. Through fastp at Q25 and MiXCR, TCRdb rebuilt clones from the public reads, retaining in-frame beta chains. Each CDR3 protein appears once, grouped with its most common genes and DNA. In all, the sample holds approximately 1.5 million distinct CDR3 sequences, and about 32% of those were seen once. About 10% of the sample is in the top ten clones. Input material: blood. The origin of the receptors is a woman aged 30 to 39 in good health.

The rearrangement links TRBV12-3 or TRBV12-4 to TRBJ1-5; D not certain. V lost 3 bases and J lost 0, with 3 bases in between. The CDR3 totals 13 residues. The CDR3 sequence: CASSFFSNQPQHF. DNA of the CDR3: TGTGCCAGCAGTTTTTTTAGCAATCAGCCCCAGCATTTT.

This chain links TRBV12-3 or TRBV12-4 with TRBJ1-2; 8 bases line up with TRBD1. This CDR3 is 14 amino acids long. The V segment lost 6 bases and the J segment 7 bases; nucleotides outside the gene matches: 10. The DNA for the CDR3 is TGTGCCAGCAGCGGGACAGGCCTTATCGGTGGCTACACCTTC. Translated, it gives CASSGTGLIGGYTF.

The chain combines TRBV6-1 with TRBJ2-4, with TRBD2 matching 7 bases. The CDR3 is made up of 13 amino acids. Germline V lookup: CDR1 MNHNS, CDR2 SASEGT. The trim removed 6 bases at V and 13 bases at J, leaving 12 bases unmatched. This CDR3 is CASSPQNLREQYF. CDR3 coding DNA: TGTGCCAGCAGCCCCCAAAACCTGCGGGAGCAGTACTTC.

V gene TRBV5-1 combines with J gene TRBJ2-7, with D possibly called TRBD1 or TRBD2 (6 bases each). Trimming pared 3 bases from V and 3 bases from J, leaving 22 bases between. Germline V gene lookup returns CDR1 SGHRS and CDR2 YFSETQ. This CDR3 comprises 17 residues. The CDR3 DNA sequence: TGCGCCAGCAGCTCCACAGGGAATCCGGGGGATTTCTACGAGCAGTACTTC. As protein: CASSSTGNPGDFYEQYF.

This clonotype was seen repeatedly, ten times or more. A read error may be the cause here, since a much bigger clone is one base away. The CDR3 here is CASNVGETQYF. The CDR3 nucleotides read TGTGCCAGCAATGTGGGGGAGACCCAGTACTTC. The chain links TRBV6-6 to TRBJ2-5; D remains unclear. Germline assignment: CDR1 MNHNY and CDR2 SVGAGI (reference sequence). CDR3 size: 11 residues. Trimming stripped 7 bases from V and 5 bases from J, with 8 bases between.

In this sample, this clonotype turned up a few times. V usage is TRBV27 and J usage is TRBJ2-6, with TRBD1 matching 9 bases. V was clipped by 5 bases and J by 0 bases; unmatched bases: 5. From germline, CDR1 is MNHEY and CDR2 SMNVEV (reference sequence). This CDR3 comprises 17 residues. The CDR3 region has the DNA TGTGCCAGCAGTAGGGACAGGGATCTCTCTGGGGCCAACGTCCTGACTTTC. Its translation is CASSRDRDLSGANVLTF.

This chain connects TRBV20-1 to TRBJ2-1; TRBD2 aligns across 11 bases. The germline V gene has CDR1 DFQATT and CDR2 SNEGSKA (reference sequence). The V and J ends lost 6 bases and 7 bases, in that order; junction bases with no gene match: 8. The CDR3 contains 14 residues. CDR3 sequence reads: CSATLAGVRNEQFF. The DNA for the CDR3 is TGCAGTGCCACACTAGCGGGAGTTAGGAATGAGCAGTTCTTC.

The chain is built from TRBV6-1 and TRBJ1-1; 9 bases fit TRBD1. J gave up 1 base and V 4 bases, and 19 bases lay outside the gene matches. There are 20 residues in the CDR3. CDR1 is MNHNS and CDR2 is SASEGT in the germline V gene. DNA for the CDR3: TGTGCCAGCAGTGTAACCCAGGGGACAGGGCGTTTCAGGGGGAACACTGAAGCTTTCTTT. As protein: CASSVTQGTGRFRGNTEAFF.

This clonotype was seen more than once but under ten times. The genes are TRBV27 and TRBJ2-5, with 10 bases matching TRBD2. Germline V CDR1 and CDR2: MNHEY, SMNVEV (reference sequence). The CDR3 runs 14 residues. The ends lost 6 bases at V and 8 bases at J; junction bases unmatched: 9. CDR3 loop: CASRGTSGIRTQYF. For the CDR3, the DNA is TGTGCCAGCAGAGGTACTAGCGGGATCCGAACCCAGTACTTC.

This clonotype turned up a few times. V is TRBV5-1 and J is TRBJ2-7; 7 bases align to TRBD1. The CDR3 loop spans 16 amino acids. V dropped 4 bases and J dropped 0; count of bases not matched to a gene: 10. CDR1 is SGHRS and CDR2 is YFSETQ in the germline V gene. CDR3 in DNA: TGCGCCAGCAGCACCCTTCCACGGGACAGCTCCTACGAGCAGTACTTC. Residues: CASSTLPRDSSYEQYF. Combining the CDR3 with reference TRBV5-1 and TRBJ2-7 gives the whole variable domain KAGVTQTPRYLIKTRGQQVTLSCSPISGHRSVSWYQQTPGQGLQFLFEYFSETQRNKGNFPGRFSGRQFSNSRSEMNVSTLELGDSALYLCASSTLPRDSSYEQYFGPGTRLTVT.

Turning to this clonotype: A much larger clone differs by one base, so this may be a read error. The chain couples TRBV4-1 to TRBJ2-1, with 10 bases matching TRBD2. The CDR3 consists of 17 residues. CDR1 MGHRA and CDR2 YSYEKL come from the germline V gene. The CDR3 nucleotides read TGCGCCAGCAGGCAAGAGGGGTCTAGCGGGAGTTTCAATGAGCAGTTCTTC. It is translated as CASRQEGSSGSFNEQFF.

This chain joins TRBV10-1 and TRBJ2-1; perhaps TRBD2 as D (6 bases). Deletions cut 6 bases from V and 10 bases from J, with 13 bases between. CDR3 length: 12 residues. CDR1 and CDR2 (germline): WNHNN, SYGVQD (reference sequence). The CDR3 DNA sequence: TGCGCCAGCAGCGGGGGACGAGAAGAGCAGTTCTTC. Translated, it gives CASSGGREEQFF.

This clonotype was seen more than once but under ten times. The rearrangement links TRBV2 to TRBJ2-3; D assignment may be TRBD1 or TRBD2 (5 bases each). Germline assignment: CDR1 SNHLY and CDR2 FYNNEI. Trimming left V 8 bases short and J 2 bases short, with 8 bases between. This CDR3 is 12 amino acids long. In DNA, the CDR3 is TGTGCCAGCCGGGGCCTCACAGATACGCAGTATTTT. Amino acids: CASRGLTDTQYF. Using reference TRBV2 and TRBJ2-3 for the parts outside the CDR3, the full variable domain is EPEVTQTPSHQVTQMGQEVILRCVPISNHLYFYWYRQILGQKVEFLVSFYNNEISEKSEIFDDQFSVERPDGSNFTLKIRSTKLEDSAMYFCASRGLTDTQYFGPGTRLTVL.

This clonotype was detected a few times. The rearrangement links TRBV7-9 to TRBJ2-7; D gene ambiguous. Germline CDR1 and CDR2: SEHNR and FQNEAQ (reference sequence). V dropped 8 bases and J dropped 5 bases, with 7 bases sitting between them. The CDR3 has 10 amino acids. CDR3 sequence reads: CASLTHEQYF. CDR3 DNA: TGTGCCAGCCTTACTCACGAGCAGTACTTC.

The table lists this clonotype with a few counts. The chain employs TRBV7-8 and TRBJ2-2, with D uncertain. CDR1 and CDR2 from the germline V gene are SGHVS and FQNEAQ. The length of the CDR3 is 13 residues. Trimming took 0 bases from V and 8 from J, leaving 7 bases between them. CDR3 in amino acids: CASSLAAAGELFF. The CDR3 coding sequence is TGTGCCAGCAGCTTAGCGGCAGCAGGGGAGCTGTTTTTT.

Only a few counts were recorded for this clonotype. The rearrangement uses TRBV6-6 and TRBJ1-2; 7 positions agree with TRBD1. This CDR3 is 16 amino acids long. The V gene end was trimmed by 5 bases and the J gene end by 0 bases; junction bases not matched to a gene: 9. Germline V gene sequence: CDR1 MNHNY, CDR2 SVGAGI (reference sequence). CDR3 protein: CASSLLTTGPNYGYTF. The CDR3 DNA is TGTGCCAGCAGTCTACTAACGACAGGGCCTAACTATGGCTACACCTTC.

The V and J genes are TRBV30 and TRBJ1-4; D is unclear. V lost 4 bases and J 5 bases, leaving 14 bases between the germline ends. Germline values: CDR1 GTSNPN, CDR2 SVGIG (reference sequence). The length of the CDR3 is 14 residues. The CDR3 DNA reads as TGTGCCTGGAAGACCGATAGGGAAAATGAAAAACTGTTTTTT. This encodes CAWKTDRENEKLFF. Combining the CDR3 with reference TRBV30 and TRBJ1-4 gives the whole variable domain SQTIHQWPATLVQPVGSPLSLECTVEGTSNPNLYWYRQAAGRGLQLLFYSVGIGQISSEVPQNLSASRPQDRQFILSSKKLLLSDSGFYLCAWKTDRENEKLFFGSGTQLSVL.

The chain has TRBV7-2 and TRBJ1-1; D is unresolved. V was cut by 4 bases and J by 5 bases, with 11 bases left in between. Germline-derived CDR1 and CDR2 are SGHTA and FQGNSA. This CDR3 is 13 amino acids long. The CDR3 nucleotides are TGTGCCAGCAGCTGGACCCCGGTGACTGAAGCTTTCTTT. It yields the protein CASSWTPVTEAFF.

This chain links TRBV18 with TRBJ2-7; 10 nucleotides agree with TRBD1. Trimming took 3 bases from V and 4 from J; bases not matched to a gene: 6. This CDR3 is built from 15 residues. Germline lookup yields CDR1 KGHSH and CDR2 LQKENI. The CDR3 region is CASSPAGQGGYEQYF. The CDR3 region has the DNA TGTGCCAGCTCACCGGCTGGACAGGGGGGATACGAGCAGTACTTC.

V is TRBV20-1 and J is TRBJ1-1, with D hard to call. The CDR3 covers 13 residues. Germline CDR1 is DFQATT and CDR2 is SNEGSKA (reference sequence). The V gene lost 2 bases and the J gene lost 0 bases, with 7 bases spanning the gap. The CDR3 DNA is TGCAGTGCTAGATCCTCCATGAACACTGAAGCTTTCTTT. Its translation is CSARSSMNTEAFF.